The clone carrying this TCR beta chain appeared a few times. The germline gives CDR1 MDHEN, CDR2 SYDVKM. The J segment lost 5 bases and the V segment lost 5 bases, leaving 4 bases of the junction unmatched. The CDR3 consists of 14 residues. Profiled with immunoSEQ multiplex PCR; TCRdb holds only in-frame clones, not every one. The repertoire holds a few hundred thousand clones, with approximately 85% as singletons. This sample is drawn from a study of blood T cell repertoires in COVID-19. The rearrangement joins TRBV28 to TRBJ1-5; 9 positions match TRBD1. This TCR was recovered from a woman between 45 and 60 years old who had recovered from COVID-19. The sequencing sample was made of PBMCs or T cells enriched from blood (not recorded which). CDR3 region: CASSDRDRDQPQHF. The CDR3 DNA sequence: TGTGCCAGCAGTGACCGGGACAGGGATCAGCCCCAGCATTTT.